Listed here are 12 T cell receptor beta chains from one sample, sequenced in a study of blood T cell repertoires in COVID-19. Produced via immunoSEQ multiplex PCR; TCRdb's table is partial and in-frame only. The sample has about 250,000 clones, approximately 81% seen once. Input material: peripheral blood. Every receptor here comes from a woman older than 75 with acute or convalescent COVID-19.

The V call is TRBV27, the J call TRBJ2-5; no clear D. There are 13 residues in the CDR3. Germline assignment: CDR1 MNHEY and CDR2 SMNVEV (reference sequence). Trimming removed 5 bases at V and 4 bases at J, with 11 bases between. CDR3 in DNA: TGTGCCAGCAGTCCGCGATTAAGAGAGACCCAGTACTTC. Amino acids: CASSPRLRETQYF.

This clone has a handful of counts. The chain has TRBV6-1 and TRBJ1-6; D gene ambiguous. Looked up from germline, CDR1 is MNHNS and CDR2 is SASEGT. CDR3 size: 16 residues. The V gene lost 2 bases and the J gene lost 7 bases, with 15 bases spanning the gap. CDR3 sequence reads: CASSEWGGLLNSPLHF. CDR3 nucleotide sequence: TGTGCCAGCAGTGAATGGGGAGGACTGCTAAATTCACCCCTCCACTTT.

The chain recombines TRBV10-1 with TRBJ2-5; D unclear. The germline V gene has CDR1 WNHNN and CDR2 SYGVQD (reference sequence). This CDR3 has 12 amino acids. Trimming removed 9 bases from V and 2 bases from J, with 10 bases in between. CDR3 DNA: TGCGCCAGGGGCAGGTTGCAAGAGACCCAGTACTTC. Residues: CARGRLQETQYF.

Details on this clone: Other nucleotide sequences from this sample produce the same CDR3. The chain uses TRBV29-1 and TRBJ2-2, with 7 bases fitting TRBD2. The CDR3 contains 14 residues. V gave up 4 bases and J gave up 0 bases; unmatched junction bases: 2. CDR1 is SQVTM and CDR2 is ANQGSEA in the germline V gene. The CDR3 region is CSVGLAANTGELFF. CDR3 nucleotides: TGCAGCGTTGGGCTAGCGGCGAACACCGGGGAGCTGTTTTTT.

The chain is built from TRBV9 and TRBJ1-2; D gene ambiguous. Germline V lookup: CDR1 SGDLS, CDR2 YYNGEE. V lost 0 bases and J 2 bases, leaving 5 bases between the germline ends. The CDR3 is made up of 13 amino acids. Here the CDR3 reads CASSVVQNYGYTF. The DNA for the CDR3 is TGTGCCAGCAGCGTAGTACAGAACTATGGCTACACCTTC.

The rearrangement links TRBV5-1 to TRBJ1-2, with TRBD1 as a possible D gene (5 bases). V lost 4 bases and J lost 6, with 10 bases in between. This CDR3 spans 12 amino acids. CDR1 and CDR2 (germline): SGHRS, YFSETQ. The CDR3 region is CASSPDSNGYTF. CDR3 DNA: TGCGCCAGCAGCCCCGACAGCAATGGCTACACCTTC.

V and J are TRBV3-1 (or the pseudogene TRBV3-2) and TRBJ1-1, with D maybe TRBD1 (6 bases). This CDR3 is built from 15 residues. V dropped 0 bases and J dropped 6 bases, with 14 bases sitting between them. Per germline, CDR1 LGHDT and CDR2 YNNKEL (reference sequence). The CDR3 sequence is CASSQDSQGIPEAFF. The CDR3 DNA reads TGTGCCAGCAGCCAAGATTCTCAGGGGATACCTGAAGCTTTCTTT.

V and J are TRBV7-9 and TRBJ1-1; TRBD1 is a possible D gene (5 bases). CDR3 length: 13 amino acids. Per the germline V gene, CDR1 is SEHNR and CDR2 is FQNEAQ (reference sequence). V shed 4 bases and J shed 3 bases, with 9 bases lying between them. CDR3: CASSSWGDTEAFF. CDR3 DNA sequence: TGTGCCAGCAGCTCGTGGGGGGACACTGAAGCTTTCTTT.

The CDR3 is CAISGGGGGVNTEAFF. The DNA of the CDR3 is TGTGCCATCAGTGGAGGGGGGGGTGGCGTGAACACTGAAGCTTTCTTT. The chain employs TRBV10-3 and TRBJ1-1; D possibly corresponds to TRBD1 (6 bases). The germline CDR1 and CDR2 sequences are ENHRY and SYGVKD. Trimming pared 4 bases from V and 0 bases from J, leaving 15 bases between. The CDR3 covers 16 residues.

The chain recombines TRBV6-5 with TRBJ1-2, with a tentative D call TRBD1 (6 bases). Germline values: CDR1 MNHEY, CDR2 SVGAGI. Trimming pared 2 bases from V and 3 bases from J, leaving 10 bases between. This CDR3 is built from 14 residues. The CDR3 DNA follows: TGTGCCAGCAGTTACACAGGGTCTCACTATGGCTACACCTTC. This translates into CASSYTGSHYGYTF.

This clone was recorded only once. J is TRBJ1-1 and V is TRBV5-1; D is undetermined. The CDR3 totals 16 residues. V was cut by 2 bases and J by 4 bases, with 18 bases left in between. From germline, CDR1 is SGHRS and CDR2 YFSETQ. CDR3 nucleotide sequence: TGCGCCAGCAGCTTATTCCTGGGTGGATCGGGCACTGAAGCTTTCTTT. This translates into CASSLFLGGSGTEAFF.

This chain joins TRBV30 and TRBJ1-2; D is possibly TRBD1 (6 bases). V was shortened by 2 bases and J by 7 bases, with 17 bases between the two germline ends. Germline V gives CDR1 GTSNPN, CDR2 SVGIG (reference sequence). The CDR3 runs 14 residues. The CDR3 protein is CAWSLTQGFRGYTF. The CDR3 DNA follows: TGTGCCTGGAGTCTGACTCAGGGGTTTCGTGGCTACACCTTC. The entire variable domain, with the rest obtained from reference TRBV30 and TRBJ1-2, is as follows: SQTIHQWPATLVQPVGSPLSLECTVEGTSNPNLYWYRQAAGRGLQLLFYSVGIGQISSEVPQNLSASRPQDRQFILSSKKLLLSDSGFYLCAWSLTQGFRGYTFGSGTRLTVV.